The clone carrying this TCR beta chain is a singleton in its sample. V dropped 2 bases and J dropped 2 bases, with 11 bases sitting between them. Germline V gene sequence: CDR1 SGDLS, CDR2 YYNGEE. The CDR3 length is 15 residues. Random hexamers primed reverse transcription of about 0.5 to 1 ug RNA. Amplification of the TCR beta CDR3 was carried out by immunoSEQ multiplex PCR, which spanned a total of 54 Vbeta and 13 Jbeta segments. TCRdb redid the calling of the immunoSEQ multiplex PCR reads with MiXCR, one entry per CDR3 protein. The table has some 100,000 distinct CDR3 sequences, more than 85% seen once. This sample was taken from a study of CD8 T cells in Susac syndrome.

The clonotype comes from a human donor with multiple sclerosis. The material sequenced was CD4+ T cells from PBMCs. V usage is TRBV9 and J usage is TRBJ1-5; tentatively, D is TRBD1 (5 bases). The CDR3 loop is CASSVEVGGNQPQHF. The CDR3 DNA reads TGTGCCAGCAGCGTCGAGGTGGGGGGCAATCAGCCCCAGCATTTT.